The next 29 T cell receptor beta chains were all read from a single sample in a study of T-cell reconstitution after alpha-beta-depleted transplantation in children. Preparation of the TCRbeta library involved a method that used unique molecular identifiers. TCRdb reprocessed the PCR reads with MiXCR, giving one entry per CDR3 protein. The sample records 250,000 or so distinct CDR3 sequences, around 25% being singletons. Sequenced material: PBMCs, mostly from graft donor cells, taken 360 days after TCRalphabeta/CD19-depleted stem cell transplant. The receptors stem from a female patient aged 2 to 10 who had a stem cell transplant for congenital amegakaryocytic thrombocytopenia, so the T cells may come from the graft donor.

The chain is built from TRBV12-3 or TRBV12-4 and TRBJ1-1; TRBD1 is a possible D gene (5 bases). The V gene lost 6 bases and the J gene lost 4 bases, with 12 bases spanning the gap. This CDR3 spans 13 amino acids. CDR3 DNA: TGTGCCAGCAGCCTACAGGACTTCACTGAAGCTTTCTTT. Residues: CASSLQDFTEAFF.

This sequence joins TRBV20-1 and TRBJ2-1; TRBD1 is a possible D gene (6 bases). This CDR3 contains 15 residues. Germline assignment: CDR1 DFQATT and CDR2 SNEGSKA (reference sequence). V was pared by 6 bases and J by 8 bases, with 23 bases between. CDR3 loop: CSANTGKGRRDEQFF. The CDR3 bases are TGCAGTGCCAACACAGGGAAAGGACGGCGCGATGAGCAGTTCTTC.

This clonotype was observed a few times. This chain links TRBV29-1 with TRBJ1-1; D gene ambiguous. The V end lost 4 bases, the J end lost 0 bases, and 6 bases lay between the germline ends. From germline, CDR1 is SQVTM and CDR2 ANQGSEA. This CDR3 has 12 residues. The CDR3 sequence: CSVVRLNTEAFF. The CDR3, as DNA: TGCAGCGTTGTCCGTCTGAACACTGAAGCTTTCTTT.

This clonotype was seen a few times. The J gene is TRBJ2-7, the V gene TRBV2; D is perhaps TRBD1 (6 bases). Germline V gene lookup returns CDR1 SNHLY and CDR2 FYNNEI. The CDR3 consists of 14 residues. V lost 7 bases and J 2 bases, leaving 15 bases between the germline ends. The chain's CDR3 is CASTYTGYPYEQYF. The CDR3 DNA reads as TGTGCCAGCACCTACACAGGGTACCCCTACGAGCAGTACTTC.

CDR3 loop: CSARLLAGVSYNEQFF. CDR3 DNA sequence: TGCAGTGCTAGGTTACTAGCGGGGGTCTCCTACAATGAGCAGTTCTTC. This rearrangement joins TRBV20-1 to TRBJ2-1; 11 bases agree with TRBD2. The length of the CDR3 is 16 residues. From germline, CDR1 is DFQATT and CDR2 SNEGSKA (reference sequence). V shed 3 bases, J shed 0 bases, and the junction held 4 bases outside the gene matches.

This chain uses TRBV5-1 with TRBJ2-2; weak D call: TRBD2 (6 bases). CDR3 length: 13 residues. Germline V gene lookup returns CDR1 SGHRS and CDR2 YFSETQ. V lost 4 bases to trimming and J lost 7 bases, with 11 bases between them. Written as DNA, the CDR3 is TGCGCCAGCAGCCCGATGGAGGGCGGGGAGCTGTTTTTT. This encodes CASSPMEGGELFF.

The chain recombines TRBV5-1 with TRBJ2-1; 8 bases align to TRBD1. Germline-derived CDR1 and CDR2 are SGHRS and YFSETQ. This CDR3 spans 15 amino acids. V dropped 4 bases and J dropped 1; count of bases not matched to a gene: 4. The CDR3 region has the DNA TGCGCCAGCAGCACAGGACAGGGTTCCTACAATGAGCAGTTCTTC. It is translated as CASSTGQGSYNEQFF.

This chain's CDR3 is CSAPASGRLSDEQFF. CDR3 DNA sequence: TGCAGTGCCCCAGCTAGCGGGAGGCTCTCGGATGAGCAGTTCTTC. This chain connects TRBV20-1 to TRBJ2-1, with TRBD2 matching over 11 bases. The CDR3 runs to 15 residues. Germline-derived CDR1 and CDR2 are DFQATT and SNEGSKA (reference sequence). V lost 6 bases to trimming and J lost 8 bases; unmatched junction nucleotides: 12.

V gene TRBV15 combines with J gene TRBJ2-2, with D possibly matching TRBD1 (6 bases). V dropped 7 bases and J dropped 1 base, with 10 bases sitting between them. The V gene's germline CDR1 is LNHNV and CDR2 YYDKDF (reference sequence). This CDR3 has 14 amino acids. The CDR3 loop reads CATTVDRNTGELFF. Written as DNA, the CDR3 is TGTGCCACCACGGTGGACAGGAACACCGGGGAGCTGTTTTTT.

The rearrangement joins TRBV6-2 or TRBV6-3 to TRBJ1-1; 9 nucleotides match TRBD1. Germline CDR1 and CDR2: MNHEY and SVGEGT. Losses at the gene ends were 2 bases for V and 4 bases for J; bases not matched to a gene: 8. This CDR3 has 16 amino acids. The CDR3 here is CASSYLVRTGVTEAFF. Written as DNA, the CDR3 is TGTGCCAGCAGTTACCTTGTCCGGACAGGGGTCACTGAAGCTTTCTTT.

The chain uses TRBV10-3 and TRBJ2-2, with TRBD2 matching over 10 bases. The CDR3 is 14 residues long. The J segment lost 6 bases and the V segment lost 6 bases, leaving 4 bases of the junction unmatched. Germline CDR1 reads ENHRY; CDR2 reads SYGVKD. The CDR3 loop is CAIRTGTSAGELFF. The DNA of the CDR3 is TGTGCCATCAGGACCGGGACTAGCGCCGGGGAGCTGTTTTTT.

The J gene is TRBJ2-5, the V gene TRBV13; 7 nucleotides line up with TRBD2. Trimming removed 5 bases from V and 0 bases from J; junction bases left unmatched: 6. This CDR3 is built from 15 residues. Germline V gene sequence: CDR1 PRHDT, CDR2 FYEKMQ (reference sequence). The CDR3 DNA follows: TGTGCCAGCAGCGACTCGACTAGCAACCAAGAGACCCAGTACTTC. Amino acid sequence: CASSDSTSNQETQYF.

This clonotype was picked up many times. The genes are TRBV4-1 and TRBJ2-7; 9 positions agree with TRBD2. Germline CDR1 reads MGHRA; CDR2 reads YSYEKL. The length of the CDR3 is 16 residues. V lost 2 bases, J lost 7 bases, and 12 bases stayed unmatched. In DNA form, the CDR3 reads TGCGCCAGCAGCCAATTTTCGCGGGGGGGCTCATCGGAGCAGTACTTC. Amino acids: CASSQFSRGGSSEQYF.

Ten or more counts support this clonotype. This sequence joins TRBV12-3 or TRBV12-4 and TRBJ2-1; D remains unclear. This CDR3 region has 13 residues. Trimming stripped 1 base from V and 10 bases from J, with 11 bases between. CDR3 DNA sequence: TGTGCCAGCAGTTTAGTACGGCCGGTAGAGCAGTTCTTC. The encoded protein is CASSLVRPVEQFF.

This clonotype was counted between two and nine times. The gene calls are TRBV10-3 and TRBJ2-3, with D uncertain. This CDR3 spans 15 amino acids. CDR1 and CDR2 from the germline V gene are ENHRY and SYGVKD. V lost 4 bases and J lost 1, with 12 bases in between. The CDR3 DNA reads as TGTGCCATCAGTGGGAGTGGCGGAGGCACAGATACGCAGTATTTT. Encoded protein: CAISGSGGGTDTQYF.

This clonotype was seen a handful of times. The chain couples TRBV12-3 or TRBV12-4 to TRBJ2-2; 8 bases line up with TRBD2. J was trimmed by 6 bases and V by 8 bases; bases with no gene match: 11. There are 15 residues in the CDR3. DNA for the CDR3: TGTGCCAGCCAAGGGAGCGGGGGCGGTTCCGGGGAGCTGTTTTTT. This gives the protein CASQGSGGGSGELFF.

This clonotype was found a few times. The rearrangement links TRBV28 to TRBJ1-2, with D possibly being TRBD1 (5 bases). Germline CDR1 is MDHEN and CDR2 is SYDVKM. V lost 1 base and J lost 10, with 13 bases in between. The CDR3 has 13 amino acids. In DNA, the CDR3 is TGTGCCAGCAGTTTATCTGCTGGCAGGGCCTACACCTTC. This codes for CASSLSAGRAYTF.

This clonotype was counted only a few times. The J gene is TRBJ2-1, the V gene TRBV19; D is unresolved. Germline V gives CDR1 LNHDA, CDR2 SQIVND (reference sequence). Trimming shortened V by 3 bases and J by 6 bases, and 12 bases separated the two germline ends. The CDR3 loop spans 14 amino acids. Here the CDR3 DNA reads TGTGCCAGTAGTATTACGAAGGTCGGCAATGAGCAGTTCTTC. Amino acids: CASSITKVGNEQFF.

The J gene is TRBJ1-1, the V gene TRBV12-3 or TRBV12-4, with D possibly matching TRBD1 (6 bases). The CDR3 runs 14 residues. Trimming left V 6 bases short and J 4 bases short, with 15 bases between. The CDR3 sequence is CASRPRGGGTEAFF. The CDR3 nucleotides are TGTGCCAGCAGGCCTAGGGGAGGGGGCACTGAAGCTTTCTTT.

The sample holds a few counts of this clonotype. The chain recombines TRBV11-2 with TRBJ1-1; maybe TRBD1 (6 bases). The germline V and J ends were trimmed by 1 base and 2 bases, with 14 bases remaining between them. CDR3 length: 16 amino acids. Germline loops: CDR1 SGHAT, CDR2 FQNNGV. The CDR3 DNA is TGTGCCAGCAGCTTAGCCCAGACAGGAGTTAACACTGAAGCTTTCTTT. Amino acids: CASSLAQTGVNTEAFF.

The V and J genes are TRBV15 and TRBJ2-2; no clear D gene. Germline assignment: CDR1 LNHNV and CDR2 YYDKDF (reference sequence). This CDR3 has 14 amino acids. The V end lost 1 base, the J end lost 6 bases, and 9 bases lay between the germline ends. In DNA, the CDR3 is TGTGCCACCAGCAGAGTCCCGCTCTCCGGGGAGCTGTTTTTT. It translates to CATSRVPLSGELFF.

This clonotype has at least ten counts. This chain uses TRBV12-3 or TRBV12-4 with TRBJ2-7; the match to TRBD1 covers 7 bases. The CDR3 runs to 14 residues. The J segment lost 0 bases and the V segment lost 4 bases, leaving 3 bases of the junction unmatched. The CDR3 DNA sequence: TGTGCCAGCAGTTCGCACAGGGGCTCCTACGAGCAGTACTTC. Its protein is CASSSHRGSYEQYF.

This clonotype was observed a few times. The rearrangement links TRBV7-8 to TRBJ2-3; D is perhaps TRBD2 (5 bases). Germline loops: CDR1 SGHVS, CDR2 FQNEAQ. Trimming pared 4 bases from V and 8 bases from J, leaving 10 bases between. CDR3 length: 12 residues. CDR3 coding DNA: TGTGCCAGCAGCTCTACAAGCGGTACGCAGTATTTT. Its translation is CASSSTSGTQYF.

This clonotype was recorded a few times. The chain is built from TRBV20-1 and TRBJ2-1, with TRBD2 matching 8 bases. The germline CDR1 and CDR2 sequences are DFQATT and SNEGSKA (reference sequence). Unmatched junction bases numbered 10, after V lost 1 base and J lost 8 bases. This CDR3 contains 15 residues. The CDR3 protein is CSARVTGRVVDEQFF. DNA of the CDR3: TGCAGTGCTAGAGTCACCGGGAGGGTAGTCGATGAGCAGTTCTTC.

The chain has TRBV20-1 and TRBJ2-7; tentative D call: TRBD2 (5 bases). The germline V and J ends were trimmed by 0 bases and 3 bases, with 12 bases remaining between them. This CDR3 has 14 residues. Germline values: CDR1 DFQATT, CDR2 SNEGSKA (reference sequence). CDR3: CSARDLPDYYEQYF. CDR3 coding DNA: TGCAGTGCTAGAGATCTGCCCGACTACTACGAGCAGTACTTC.

CDR3 sequence: CSVYRAAETQYF. CDR3 DNA: TGCAGCGTGTACAGGGCGGCAGAGACCCAGTACTTC. The chain carries TRBV29-1 and TRBJ2-5; D is perhaps TRBD1 (6 bases). Germline-derived CDR1 and CDR2 are SQVTM and ANQGSEA. This CDR3 is 12 amino acids long. Trimming cost V 6 bases and J 4 bases, with 12 bases left between them.

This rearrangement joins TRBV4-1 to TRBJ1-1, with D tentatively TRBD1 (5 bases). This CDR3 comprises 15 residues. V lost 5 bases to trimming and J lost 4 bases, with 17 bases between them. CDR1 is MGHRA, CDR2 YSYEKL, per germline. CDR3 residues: CASSAVGRRSTEAFF. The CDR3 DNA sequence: TGCGCCAGCAGCGCTGTGGGGCGGCGGAGCACTGAAGCTTTCTTT.

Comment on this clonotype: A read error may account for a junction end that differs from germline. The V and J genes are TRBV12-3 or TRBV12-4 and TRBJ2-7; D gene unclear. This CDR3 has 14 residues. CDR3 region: CAISSTQVSYEQYF. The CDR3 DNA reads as TGTGCCATCAGTTCCACGCAGGTCTCCTACGAGCAGTACTTC.

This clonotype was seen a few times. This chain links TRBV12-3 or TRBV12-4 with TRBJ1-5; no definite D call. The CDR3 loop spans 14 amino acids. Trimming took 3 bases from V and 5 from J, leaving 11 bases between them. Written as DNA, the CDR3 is TGTGCCAGCAGTTTGGTACGGTACGATCAGCCCCAGCATTTT. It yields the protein CASSLVRYDQPQHF.